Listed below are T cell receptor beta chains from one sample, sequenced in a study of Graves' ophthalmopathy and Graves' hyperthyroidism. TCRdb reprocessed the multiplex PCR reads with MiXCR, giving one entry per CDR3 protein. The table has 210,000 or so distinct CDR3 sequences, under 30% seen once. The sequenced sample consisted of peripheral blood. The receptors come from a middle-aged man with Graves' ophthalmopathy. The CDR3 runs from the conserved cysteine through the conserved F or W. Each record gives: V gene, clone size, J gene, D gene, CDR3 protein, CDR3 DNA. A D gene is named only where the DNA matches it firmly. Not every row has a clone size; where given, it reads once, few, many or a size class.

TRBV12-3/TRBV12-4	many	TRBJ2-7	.	CASSPARSSYEQYF	TGTGCCAGCAGCCCCGCCCGCAGTTCCTACGAGCAGTACTTC
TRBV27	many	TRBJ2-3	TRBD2	CASSPLAGTDTQYF	TGTGCCAGCAGCCCACTAGCGGGCACAGATACGCAGTATTTT
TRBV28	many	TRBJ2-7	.	CASTLQPGEAYEQYF	TGTGCCAGCACCCTTCAGCCAGGGGAAGCCTACGAGCAGTACTTC
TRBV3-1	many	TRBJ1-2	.	CASSQDWGGPYSYTF	TGTGCCAGCAGCCAAGATTGGGGAGGACCCTATAGCTACACCTTC
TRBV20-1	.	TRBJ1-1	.	CSIGGGRGNTEAFF	TGCAGTATAGGCGGGGGGCGAGGGAACACTGAAGCTTTCTTT
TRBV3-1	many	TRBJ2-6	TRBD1	CASSQRRQGSGANVLTF	TGTGCCAGCAGCCAACGAAGACAGGGGTCTGGGGCCAACGTCCTGACTTTC
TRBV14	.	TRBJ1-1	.	CASSSQMNTEAFF	TGTGCCAGCAGTTCGCAGATGAACACTGAAGCTTTCTTT
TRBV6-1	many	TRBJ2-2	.	CASTTTVITGELFF	TGTGCCAGCACCACAACAGTGATCACCGGGGAGCTGTTTTTT
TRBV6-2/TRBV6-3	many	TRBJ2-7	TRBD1	CASSYSGQHEQYF	TGTGCCAGCAGTTACTCGGGACAGCACGAGCAGTACTTC
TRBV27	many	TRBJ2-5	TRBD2	CASSAGTSGRGETQYF	TGTGCCAGCAGTGCCGGGACTAGCGGGAGGGGAGAGACCCAGTACTTC
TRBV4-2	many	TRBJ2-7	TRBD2	CASSPLAAYEQYF	TGTGCCAGCAGCCCCCTAGCGGCTTACGAGCAGTACTTC
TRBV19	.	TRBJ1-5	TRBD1	CASSSGQGINNQPQHF	TGTGCCAGTAGTTCGGGACAGGGAATTAACAATCAGCCCCAGCATTTT
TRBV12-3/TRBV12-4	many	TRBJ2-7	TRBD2	CASSLAVSGGTGEQYF	TGTGCCAGCAGTTTAGCGGTTAGCGGGGGGACGGGTGAGCAGTACTTC
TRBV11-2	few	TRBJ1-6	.	CASSTGYRPLHF	TGTGCCAGCAGTACGGGGTATCGGCCCCTCCACTTT
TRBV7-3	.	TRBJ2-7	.	CASSLRARESYEQYF	TGTGCCAGCAGCCTCCGGGCCAGGGAATCCTACGAGCAGTACTTC
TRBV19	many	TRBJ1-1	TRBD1	CASSPDRGQGTEAFF	TGTGCCAGTAGCCCGGACAGGGGGCAAGGGACTGAAGCTTTCTTT
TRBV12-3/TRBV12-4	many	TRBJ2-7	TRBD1	CASSSLGTGENYEQYF	TGTGCCAGCAGTTCGCTTGGGACAGGGGAAAACTACGAGCAGTACTTC
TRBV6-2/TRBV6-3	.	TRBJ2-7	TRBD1	CASSYTTGFPTYEQYF	TGTGCCAGCAGTTACACGACAGGGTTTCCTACCTACGAGCAGTACTTC
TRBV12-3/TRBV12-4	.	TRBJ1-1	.	CASSLMAGSYTEAFF	TGTGCCAGCAGTTTAATGGCAGGGAGCTACACTGAAGCTTTCTTT
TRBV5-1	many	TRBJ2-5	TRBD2	CASSPGLAGWGETQYF	TGCGCCAGCAGCCCAGGACTAGCGGGATGGGGAGAGACCCAGTACTTC
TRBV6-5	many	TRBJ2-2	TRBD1	CASSSHWTGVGGELFF	TGTGCCAGCAGTTCACACTGGACAGGGGTTGGCGGGGAGCTGTTTTTT
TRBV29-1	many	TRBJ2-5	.	CSVVRETQYF	TGCAGCGTTGTCCGGGAGACCCAGTACTTC
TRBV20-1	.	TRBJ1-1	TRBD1	CRADRVMNTEAFF	TGCAGGGCAGACAGGGTTATGAACACTGAAGCTTTCTTT
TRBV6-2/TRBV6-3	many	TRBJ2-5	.	CASRLTGTQYF	TGTGCCAGCAGGCTGACGGGGACCCAGTACTTC
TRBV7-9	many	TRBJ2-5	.	CASSLAEAGAQETQYF	TGTGCCAGCAGCTTAGCGGAGGCGGGGGCCCAAGAGACCCAGTACTTC
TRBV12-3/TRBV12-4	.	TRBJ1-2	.	CASSRAPLSYGYTF	TGTGCCAGCAGTAGGGCCCCCCTCAGCTATGGCTACACCTTC
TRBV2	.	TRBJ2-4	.	CASSVDWGLENIQYF	TGTGCCAGCAGCGTCGATTGGGGTTTGGAAAACATTCAGTACTTC
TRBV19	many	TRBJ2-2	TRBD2	CASSIDRTWTSSKTGELFF	TGTGCCAGTAGTATAGACCGAACTTGGACTAGCTCGAAAACCGGGGAGCTGTTTTTT
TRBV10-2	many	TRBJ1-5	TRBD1	CASSVTGDSNQPQHF	TGCGCCAGCAGTGTAACAGGGGATAGCAATCAGCCCCAGCATTTT
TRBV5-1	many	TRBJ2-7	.	CASSLGQGWSYEQYF	TGCGCCAGCAGCTTGGGGCAGGGTTGGTCCTACGAGCAGTACTTC
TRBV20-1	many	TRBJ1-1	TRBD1	CSAGPGQGTEAFF	TGCAGTGCGGGCCCGGGACAGGGCACTGAAGCTTTCTTT
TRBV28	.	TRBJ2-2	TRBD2	CASSGSGNRDSGELFF	TGTGCCAGCAGCGGTAGCGGGAACCGTGATTCCGGGGAGCTGTTTTTT
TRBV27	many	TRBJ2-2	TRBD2	CASSSPGGAPEPGELFF	TGTGCCAGCAGTTCACCCGGGGGGGCCCCTGAACCCGGGGAGCTGTTTTTT
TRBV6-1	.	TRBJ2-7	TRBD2	CASSIWTSGRFYEQYF	TGTGCCAGCAGTATATGGACTAGCGGAAGGTTTTACGAGCAGTACTTC
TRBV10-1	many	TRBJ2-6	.	CASSPSWEPGANVLTF	TGCGCCAGCAGTCCATCTTGGGAGCCTGGGGCCAACGTCCTGACTTTC
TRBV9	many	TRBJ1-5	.	CASSVGAGNREPQHF	TGTGCCAGCAGCGTAGGCGCCGGGAATAGGGAGCCCCAGCATTTT
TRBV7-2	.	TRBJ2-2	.	CASSLGGGSNGELFF	TGTGCCAGCAGCTTAGGTGGGGGGTCGAACGGGGAGCTGTTTTTT
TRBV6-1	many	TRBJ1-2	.	CASRQTDYGYTF	TGTGCCAGCAGGCAGACAGACTATGGCTACACCTTC
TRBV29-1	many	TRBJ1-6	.	CSVDGGDNSPLHF	TGCAGCGTGGACGGAGGGGATAATTCACCCCTCCACTTT
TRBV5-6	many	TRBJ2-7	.	CASGQNDYEQYF	TGTGCCAGCGGACAGAACGACTACGAGCAGTACTTC
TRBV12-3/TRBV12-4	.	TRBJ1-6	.	CASSLMGLGSYNSPLHF	TGTGCCAGCAGTTTAATGGGTCTCGGCTCCTATAATTCACCCCTCCACTTT
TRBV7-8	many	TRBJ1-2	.	CASSLGTIPSGYTF	TGTGCCAGCAGCTTAGGGACAATCCCCTCTGGCTACACCTTC
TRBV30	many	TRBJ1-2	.	CAWSVRLDGYTF	TGTGCCTGGAGTGTAAGGCTCGATGGCTACACCTTC
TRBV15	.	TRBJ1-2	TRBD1	CATSRDRDSGRGYTF	TGTGCCACCAGCAGAGATCGGGACAGCGGTCGAGGCTACACCTTC
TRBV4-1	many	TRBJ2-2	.	CASSPPHSPGELFF	TGCGCCAGCAGCCCGCCCCACTCGCCCGGGGAGCTGTTTTTT
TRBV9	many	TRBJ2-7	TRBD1	CASSASGQGYEQYF	TGTGCCAGCAGCGCCTCGGGACAGGGTTACGAGCAGTACTTC